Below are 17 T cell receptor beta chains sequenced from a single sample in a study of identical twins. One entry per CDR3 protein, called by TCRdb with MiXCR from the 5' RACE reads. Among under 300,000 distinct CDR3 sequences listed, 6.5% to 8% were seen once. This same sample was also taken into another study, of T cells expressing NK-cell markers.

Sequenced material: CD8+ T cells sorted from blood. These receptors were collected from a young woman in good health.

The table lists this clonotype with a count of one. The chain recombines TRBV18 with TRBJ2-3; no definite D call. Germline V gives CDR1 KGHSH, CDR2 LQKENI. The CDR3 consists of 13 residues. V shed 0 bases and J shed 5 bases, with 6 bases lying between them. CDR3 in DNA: TGTGCCAGCTCACCACCTGAGAAAGATACGCAGTATTTT. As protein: CASSPPEKDTQYF.

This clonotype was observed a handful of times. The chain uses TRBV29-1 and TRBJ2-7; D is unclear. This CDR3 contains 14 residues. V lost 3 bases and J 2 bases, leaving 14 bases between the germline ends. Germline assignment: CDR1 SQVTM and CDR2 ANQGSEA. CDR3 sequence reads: CSVEDGRGAYEQYF. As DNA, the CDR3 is TGCAGCGTTGAGGACGGTCGTGGAGCCTACGAGCAGTACTTC.

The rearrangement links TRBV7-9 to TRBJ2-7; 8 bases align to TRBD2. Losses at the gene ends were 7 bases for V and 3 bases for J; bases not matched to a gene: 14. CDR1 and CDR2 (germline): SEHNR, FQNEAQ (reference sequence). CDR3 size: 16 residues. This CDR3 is CASTNPADSGDYEQYF. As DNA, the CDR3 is TGTGCCAGCACCAACCCGGCGGATAGCGGGGACTACGAGCAGTACTTC.

This chain's CDR3 is CATSTKETQYF. The CDR3 DNA reads as TGTGCCACCAGCACTAAAGAGACCCAGTACTTC. The rearrangement joins TRBV15 to TRBJ2-5; D ambiguous. Germline V gene data show CDR1 as LNHNV and CDR2 as YYDKDF (reference sequence). CDR3 length equals 11 residues. Trimming removed 4 bases from V and 3 bases from J, with 3 bases in between.

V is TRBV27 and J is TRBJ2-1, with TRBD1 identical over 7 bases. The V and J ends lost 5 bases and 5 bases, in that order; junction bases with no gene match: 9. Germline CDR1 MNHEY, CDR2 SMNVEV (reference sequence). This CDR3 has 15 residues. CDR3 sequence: CASSTRQGLNNEQFF. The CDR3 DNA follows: TGTGCCAGCAGTACTCGACAGGGTCTCAACAATGAGCAGTTCTTC.

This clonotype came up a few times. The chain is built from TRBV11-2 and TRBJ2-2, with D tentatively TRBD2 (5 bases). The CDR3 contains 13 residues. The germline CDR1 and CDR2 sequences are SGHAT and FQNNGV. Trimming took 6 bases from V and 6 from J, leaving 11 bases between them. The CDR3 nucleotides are TGTGCCAGCAGACCGAGCGGTCCCGGGGAGCTGTTTTTT. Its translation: CASRPSGPGELFF.

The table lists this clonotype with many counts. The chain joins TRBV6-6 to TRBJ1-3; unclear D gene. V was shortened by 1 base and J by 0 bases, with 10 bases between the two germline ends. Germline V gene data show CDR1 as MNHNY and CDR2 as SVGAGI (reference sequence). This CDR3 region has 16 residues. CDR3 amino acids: CASSYYGRSSGNTIYF. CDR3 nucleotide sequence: TGTGCCAGCAGTTACTATGGACGGTCCTCTGGAAACACCATATATTTT.

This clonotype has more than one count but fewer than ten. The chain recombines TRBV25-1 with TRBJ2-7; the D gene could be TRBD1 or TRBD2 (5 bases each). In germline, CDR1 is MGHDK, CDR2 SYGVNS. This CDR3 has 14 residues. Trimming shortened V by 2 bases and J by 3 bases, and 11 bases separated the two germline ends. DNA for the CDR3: TGTGCCAGCAGTGAAGAGGGGAACGGCTACGAGCAGTACTTC. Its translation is CASSEEGNGYEQYF.

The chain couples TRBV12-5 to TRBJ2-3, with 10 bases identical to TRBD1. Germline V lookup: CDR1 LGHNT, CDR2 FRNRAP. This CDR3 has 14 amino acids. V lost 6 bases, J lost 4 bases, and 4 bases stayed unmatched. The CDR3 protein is CASGPTGGADTQYF. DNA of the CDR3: TGTGCTAGTGGCCCGACAGGGGGCGCAGATACGCAGTATTTT.

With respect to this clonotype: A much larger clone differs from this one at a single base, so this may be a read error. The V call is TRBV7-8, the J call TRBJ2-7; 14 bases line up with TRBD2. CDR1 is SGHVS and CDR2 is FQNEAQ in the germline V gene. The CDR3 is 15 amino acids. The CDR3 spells CASSLGTSGSYELYF. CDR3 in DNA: TGTGCCAGCAGCTTGGGGACTAGCGGGAGCTACGAGCTGTACTTC.

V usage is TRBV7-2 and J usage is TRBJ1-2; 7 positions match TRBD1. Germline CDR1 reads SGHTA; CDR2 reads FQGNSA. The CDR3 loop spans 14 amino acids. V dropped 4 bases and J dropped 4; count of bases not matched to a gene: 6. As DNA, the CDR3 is TGTGCCAGCAGCTCGACAGGGTTTACCTATGGCTACACCTTC. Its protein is CASSSTGFTYGYTF.

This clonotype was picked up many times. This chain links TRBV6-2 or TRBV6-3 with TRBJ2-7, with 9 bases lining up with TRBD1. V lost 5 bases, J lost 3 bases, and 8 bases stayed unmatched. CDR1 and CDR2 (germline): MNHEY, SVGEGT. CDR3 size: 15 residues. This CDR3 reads CASSHGTGQVYEQYF. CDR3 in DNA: TGTGCCAGCAGTCACGGGACAGGGCAAGTCTACGAGCAGTACTTC.

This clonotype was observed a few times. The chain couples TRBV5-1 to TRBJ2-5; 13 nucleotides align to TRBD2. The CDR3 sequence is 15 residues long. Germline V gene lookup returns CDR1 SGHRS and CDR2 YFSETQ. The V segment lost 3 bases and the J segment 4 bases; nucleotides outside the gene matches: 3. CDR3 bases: TGCGCCAGCAGCTGGACTAGCGGGGGTGGAGAGACCCAGTACTTC. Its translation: CASSWTSGGGETQYF.

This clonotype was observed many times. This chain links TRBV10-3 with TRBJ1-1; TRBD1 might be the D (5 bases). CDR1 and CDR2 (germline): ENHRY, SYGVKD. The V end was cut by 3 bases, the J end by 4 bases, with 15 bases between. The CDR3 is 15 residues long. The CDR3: CAISDPGLQVTEAFF. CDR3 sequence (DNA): TGTGCCATCAGTGACCCAGGGTTACAGGTCACTGAAGCTTTCTTT.

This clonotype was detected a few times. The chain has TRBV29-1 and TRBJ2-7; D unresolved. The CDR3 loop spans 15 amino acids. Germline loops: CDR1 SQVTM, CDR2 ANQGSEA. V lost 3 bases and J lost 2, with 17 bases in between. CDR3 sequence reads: CSVEIDLYTAYEQYF. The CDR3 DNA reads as TGCAGCGTTGAGATAGACCTATATACCGCCTACGAGCAGTACTTC.

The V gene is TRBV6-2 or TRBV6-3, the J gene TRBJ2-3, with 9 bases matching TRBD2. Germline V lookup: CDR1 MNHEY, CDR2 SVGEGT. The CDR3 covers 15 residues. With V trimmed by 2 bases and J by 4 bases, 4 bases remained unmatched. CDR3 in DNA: TGTGCCAGCAGTTACACTGGCGGGAGGGCAGATACGCAGTATTTT. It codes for CASSYTGGRADTQYF.

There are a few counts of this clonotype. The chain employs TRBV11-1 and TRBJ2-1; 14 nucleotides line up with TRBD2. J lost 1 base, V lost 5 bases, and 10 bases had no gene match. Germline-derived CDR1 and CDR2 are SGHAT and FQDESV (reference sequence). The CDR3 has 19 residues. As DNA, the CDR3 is TGTGCCAGCAGCGCCCGACTAGCGGGGGGGCCGTGGTCCTACAATGAGCAGTTCTTC. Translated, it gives CASSARLAGGPWSYNEQFF.